Presented here are 17 T cell receptor beta chains from one specimen sequenced in a study of blood T cell repertoires in COVID-19. Profiled with immunoSEQ multiplex PCR; TCRdb holds only in-frame clones, not every one. The data contain over 100,000 clones, roughly 87% of them seen just once; the ten biggest clones take up 5.2%. Sequencing used peripheral blood. The receptors were gathered from a woman in her 50s with COVID-19, enrolled during active disease.

The V and J genes are TRBV27 and TRBJ1-2; 7 bases are a match to TRBD1. The CDR3 sequence is 15 residues long. Trimming removed 3 bases from V and 4 bases from J; junction bases left unmatched: 8. CDR1 is MNHEY and CDR2 is SMNVEV in the germline V gene (reference sequence). The DNA of the CDR3 is TGTGCCAGCAGTTTGACGAGGGGGCAAGGCTATGGCTACACCTTC. This encodes CASSLTRGQGYGYTF.

The V gene is TRBV30, the J gene TRBJ1-5; the match to TRBD1 covers 8 bases. CDR1 is GTSNPN and CDR2 is SVGIG in the germline V gene (reference sequence). Unmatched junction bases numbered 6, after V lost 0 bases and J lost 8 bases. The CDR3 totals 14 residues. The CDR3 is CAWSVGTGQEPQHF. The DNA for the CDR3 is TGTGCCTGGAGTGTTGGGACAGGTCAGGAGCCCCAGCATTTT.

The V gene is TRBV4-1, the J gene TRBJ1-2, with D perhaps TRBD1 (5 bases). The CDR3 is 14 amino acids. V was clipped by 1 base and J by 7 bases, with 13 bases between them. CDR1 and CDR2 from the germline V gene are MGHRA and YSYEKL. CDR3 in amino acids: CASSQGQGLSGYTF. The DNA of the CDR3 is TGCGCCAGCAGCCAAGGGCAGGGATTGTCTGGCTACACCTTC.

The rearrangement joins TRBV5-1 to TRBJ2-3; 10 bases map to TRBD1. Looked up from germline, CDR1 is SGHRS and CDR2 is YFSETQ. The V segment lost 5 bases and the J segment 4 bases; nucleotides outside the gene matches: 10. This CDR3 is 16 amino acids long. The CDR3 reads CASRLRPGQGADTQYF. The DNA of the CDR3 is TGCGCCAGCAGGCTTCGACCTGGACAGGGGGCAGATACGCAGTATTTT.

Only a few counts were recorded for this clone. The J gene is TRBJ2-5, the V gene TRBV19; the match to TRBD2 covers 10 bases. From germline, CDR1 is LNHDA and CDR2 SQIVND (reference sequence). The CDR3 is 17 amino acids. V dropped 1 base and J dropped 1; count of bases not matched to a gene: 6. The CDR3 protein is CASSIGLAGVTQETQYF. The CDR3 region has the DNA TGTGCCAGTAGTATAGGGCTAGCGGGGGTTACCCAAGAGACCCAGTACTTC.

The gene calls are TRBV4-2 and TRBJ1-6; 9 positions match TRBD1. The germline V gene encodes CDR1 LGHNA and CDR2 YNFKEQ. This CDR3 comprises 15 residues. V was pared by 7 bases and J by 8 bases, with 9 bases of the junction left unmatched. CDR3 protein: CASNSGTGRDSPLHF. DNA for the CDR3: TGTGCCAGCAATTCTGGGACAGGGCGGGATTCACCCCTCCACTTT.

V usage is TRBV11-3 and J usage is TRBJ2-7; 8 positions agree with TRBD1. Germline lookup yields CDR1 SGHNT and CDR2 YENEEA. This CDR3 contains 15 residues. The V segment lost 5 bases and the J segment 2 bases; nucleotides outside the gene matches: 8. The CDR3, as DNA: TGTGCCAGCAGCCGAGGAGGACAGGGCCCCTACGAGCAGTACTTC. Translation: CASSRGGQGPYEQYF.

The rearrangement uses TRBV27 and TRBJ2-1, with 13 bases aligning to TRBD2. CDR3 length equals 14 residues. Germline V gene lookup returns CDR1 MNHEY and CDR2 SMNVEV (reference sequence). V shed 6 bases, J shed 9 bases, and the junction held 5 bases outside the gene matches. The CDR3 region is CASRLAGGPGEQFF. Written as DNA, the CDR3 is TGTGCCAGCAGACTAGCGGGGGGGCCGGGTGAGCAGTTCTTC.

The genes are TRBV30 and TRBJ1-6; D ambiguous. V gave up 0 bases and J gave up 13 bases, with 13 bases separating them. This CDR3 region has 13 residues. CDR1 is GTSNPN, CDR2 SVGIG, per germline (reference sequence). The CDR3 region is CAWSVQGSGPLHF. In DNA, the CDR3 is TGTGCCTGGAGTGTACAAGGGAGCGGGCCCCTCCACTTT.

This clone appeared once. This sequence joins TRBV5-1 and TRBJ1-1; TRBD1 agrees at 7 bases. Germline CDR1 and CDR2: SGHRS and YFSETQ. CDR3 length: 14 amino acids. Germline trimming cut 3 bases from V and 2 bases from J; bases unmatched to any gene: 4. The CDR3 nucleotides are TGCGCCAGCAGCTCCGGACAGGTCAACACTGAAGCTTTCTTT. Protein sequence: CASSSGQVNTEAFF. Filled out from reference TRBV5-1 and TRBJ1-1, the complete variable domain reads KAGVTQTPRYLIKTRGQQVTLSCSPISGHRSVSWYQQTPGQGLQFLFEYFSETQRNKGNFPGRFSGRQFSNSRSEMNVSTLELGDSALYLCASSSGQVNTEAFFGQGTRLTVV.

This chain connects TRBV28 to TRBJ2-7, with D tentatively TRBD2 (5 bases). Per germline, CDR1 MDHEN and CDR2 SYDVKM. The CDR3 contains 15 residues. Trimming took 7 bases from V and 6 from J, leaving 22 bases between them. The CDR3 sequence is CASTPVREASAEQYF. The DNA of the CDR3 is TGTGCCAGCACCCCGGTTCGGGAAGCCAGCGCCGAGCAGTACTTC. Using reference TRBV28 and TRBJ2-7 for the parts outside the CDR3, the full variable domain is DVKVTQSSRYLVKRTGEKVFLECVQDMDHENMFWYRQDPGLGLRLIYFSYDVKMKEKGDIPEGYSVSREKKERFSLILESASTNQTSMYLCASTPVREASAEQYFGPGTRLTVT.

V is TRBV12-5 and J is TRBJ2-2; 11 bases agree with TRBD2. The CDR3 spans 23 residues. V lost 0 bases, J lost 3 bases, and 21 bases stayed unmatched. Germline CDR1 and CDR2: LGHNT and FRNRAP. The CDR3 spells CASGLVLILGSLAGGSDTGELFF. The CDR3 bases are TGTGCTAGTGGTTTGGTACTAATTCTCGGGAGTCTAGCGGGGGGTTCCGACACCGGGGAGCTGTTTTTT.

This clone was found a few times. V and J are TRBV30 and TRBJ2-1; perhaps TRBD1 as D (5 bases). Germline V gives CDR1 GTSNPN, CDR2 SVGIG (reference sequence). Trimming stripped 7 bases from V and 2 bases from J, with 12 bases between. The CDR3 consists of 13 residues. CDR3 sequence: CASNPRAYNEQFF. CDR3 sequence (DNA): TGTGCCTCCAATCCCAGGGCCTACAATGAGCAGTTCTTC.

The rearrangement joins TRBV30 to TRBJ1-1; tentatively, D is TRBD1 (6 bases). Looked up from germline, CDR1 is GTSNPN and CDR2 is SVGIG (reference sequence). There are 14 residues in the CDR3. The V end was cut by 1 base, the J end by 0 bases, with 9 bases between. CDR3 in DNA: TGTGCCTGGAGTGCGACAGGCCTGAACACTGAAGCTTTCTTT. The encoded protein is CAWSATGLNTEAFF.

The gene calls are TRBV6-2 or TRBV6-3 and TRBJ1-5; a weak D match, TRBD1 (6 bases). Trimming left V 5 bases short and J 0 bases short, with 14 bases between. This CDR3 region has 16 residues. Germline V lookup: CDR1 MNHEY, CDR2 SVGEGT. The CDR3: CASSIHVGASNQPQHF. The DNA of the CDR3 is TGTGCCAGCAGTATTCATGTGGGGGCTAGCAATCAGCCCCAGCATTTT.

The V gene is TRBV6-4, the J gene TRBJ2-1; the D is unclear. Germline CDR1 is MRHNA and CDR2 is SNTAGT. Trimming stripped 3 bases from V and 8 bases from J, with 11 bases between. There are 13 residues in the CDR3. CDR3 DNA: TGTGCCAGCAGTGAAAGACTTTTCTATGAGCAGTTCTTC. It specifies CASSERLFYEQFF.

Here the CDR3 reads CASSRLVSGELFF. CDR3 DNA: TGTGCCAGCAGCCGGCTAGTCTCCGGGGAGCTGTTTTTT. The chain links TRBV14 to TRBJ2-2; D remains unclear. This CDR3 comprises 13 residues. V was shortened by 4 bases and J by 6 bases, with 9 bases between the two germline ends. Germline V CDR1 and CDR2: SGHDN, FVKESK.